A single sample is the source of the 19 T cell receptor beta chains below, sequenced in a study of CD8 T cells in Susac syndrome. With random hexamers, roughly 0.45 to 1 ug RNA was reverse transcribed. TCRdb itself ran the immunoSEQ multiplex PCR reads through MiXCR, one entry per CDR3 protein. The sample contains about 300,000 distinct CDR3 sequences, around 91% of which appear only once. Sequenced sample: CD8+ T cells from PBMCs. The receptors shown here come from a human donor with multiple sclerosis.

This sequence joins TRBV6-5 and TRBJ1-1; D is unresolved. This CDR3 region has 15 residues. Germline CDR1 reads MNHEY; CDR2 reads SVGAGI. The V and J ends lost 2 bases and 3 bases respectively, with 13 bases between them. The CDR3 nucleotides read TGTGCCAGCAGTTACGAGCTAAGGCGGGACACTGAAGCTTTCTTT. It specifies CASSYELRRDTEAFF.

The chain recombines TRBV2 with TRBJ2-1, with TRBD2 as a possible D gene (5 bases). The CDR3 extends over 15 amino acids. Germline lookup yields CDR1 SNHLY and CDR2 FYNNEI. V lost 7 bases and J lost 4, with 17 bases in between. Written as DNA, the CDR3 is TGTGCCAGCATCTCATCGTCTAGCAGTTACAATGAGCAGTTCTTC. It yields the protein CASISSSSSYNEQFF.

V and J are TRBV2 and TRBJ1-1, with D possibly TRBD1 on 6 matching bases. From germline, CDR1 is SNHLY and CDR2 FYNNEI. The CDR3 loop spans 16 amino acids. V was cut by 3 bases and J by 2 bases, with 16 bases left in between. The CDR3 bases are TGTGCCAGCAGTGATAAACAGGAGGGGGTCAACACTGAAGCTTTCTTT. It specifies CASSDKQEGVNTEAFF.

The rearrangement uses TRBV19 and TRBJ1-1, with no clear D. The CDR3 runs 14 residues. Germline V gene data show CDR1 as LNHDA and CDR2 as SQIVND (reference sequence). Between the trimmed V and J ends, which lost 3 bases and 4 bases, there was a span of 12 bases. CDR3 nucleotide sequence: TGTGCCAGTAGTATGGCCCCAGGTCTCACTGAAGCTTTCTTT. It yields the protein CASSMAPGLTEAFF.

The CDR3 coding sequence is TGTGCCACAAAGCTGGGGGTACTGTCCGAGCAGTACTTC. Its protein product is CATKLGVLSEQYF. The J gene is TRBJ2-7, the V gene TRBV27; possibly TRBD1 or TRBD2 for D (5 bases each). CDR3 length equals 13 residues. CDR1 is MNHEY and CDR2 is SMNVEV in the germline V gene (reference sequence). The ends were cut back, 10 bases at V and 6 bases at J, with 19 bases in the middle.

This chain connects TRBV3-1 to TRBJ2-5; 10 bases match TRBD2. The CDR3 contains 15 residues. The J segment lost 5 bases and the V segment lost 0 bases, leaving 3 bases of the junction unmatched. Germline values: CDR1 LGHDT, CDR2 YNNKEL (reference sequence). This chain's CDR3 is CASSQDGSGRETQYF. The CDR3 coding sequence is TGTGCCAGCAGCCAAGACGGTAGCGGGAGGGAGACCCAGTACTTC.

The chain employs TRBV28 and TRBJ1-3; D not resolved. CDR3 length: 13 residues. The germline V gene has CDR1 MDHEN and CDR2 SYDVKM. Trimming left V 5 bases short and J 3 bases short, with 8 bases between. In nucleotides, the CDR3 is TGTGCCAGCAGTCCGCGGTTTGGAAACACCATATATTTT. This codes for CASSPRFGNTIYF.

This clonotype was found a few times. One end of the junction is discordant with germline, which a read error may explain. The chain has TRBV7-7 and TRBJ1-1; D remains unclear. CDR1 is SSHAT, CDR2 FNYEAQ, per germline (reference sequence). This CDR3 comprises 13 residues. CDR3 loop: CASSLAANTEAFF. Here the CDR3 DNA reads TGTGCTAGCAGCTTAGCAGCGAACACTGAAGCTTTCTTT. Looking up the rest from reference TRBV7-7 and TRBJ1-1 gives the full variable domain: GAGVSQSPRYKVTKRGQDVTLRCDPISSHATLYWYQQALGQGPEFLTYFNYEAQPDKSGLPSDRFSAERPEGSISTLTIQRTEQRDSAMYRCASSLAANTEAFFGQGTRLTVV.

This clonotype was observed a single time. The chain joins TRBV5-6 to TRBJ1-1; 8 bases align to TRBD1. CDR1 is SGHDT and CDR2 is YYEEEE in the germline V gene. The V gene end was trimmed by 0 bases and the J gene end by 1 base; junction bases not matched to a gene: 2. The CDR3 runs to 15 residues. CDR3 loop: CASSLAGTGNTEAFF. The CDR3, as DNA: TGTGCCAGCAGCTTGGCTGGGACAGGGAACACTGAAGCTTTCTTT.

The rearrangement joins TRBV7-9 to TRBJ2-5; no clear D. V lost 0 bases and J lost 1, with 9 bases in between. Germline CDR1 SEHNR, CDR2 FQNEAQ (reference sequence). The length of the CDR3 is 15 residues. The CDR3 region is CASSLALTAQETQYF. In nucleotides, the CDR3 is TGTGCCAGCAGCTTAGCGCTGACTGCCCAAGAGACCCAGTACTTC.

This clonotype was picked up one time. This chain links TRBV5-1 with TRBJ2-7; D unclear. Germline values: CDR1 SGHRS, CDR2 YFSETQ. V lost 3 bases and J 5 bases, leaving 15 bases between the germline ends. This CDR3 comprises 14 residues. CDR3 sequence (DNA): TGCGCCAGCAGCTCGGTGGGCGGCGGCGACGAGCAGTACTTC. It translates to CASSSVGGGDEQYF.

This clonotype was counted only a few times. The CDR3 DNA is TGCGCCAGCAGCTGGGCGGCTAGCACGGGAGAGCAGTACTTC. Translated: CASSWAASTGEQYF. The chain employs TRBV4-1 and TRBJ2-7; D is perhaps TRBD2 (5 bases). Trimming removed 5 bases at V and 7 bases at J, with 18 bases between. The length of the CDR3 is 14 residues. Germline loops: CDR1 MGHRA, CDR2 YSYEKL.

This clonotype was observed a single time. In nucleotides, the CDR3 is TGTGCCAGCAGCTTAGCCACTAGCGGCTTGAACAATGAGCAGTTCTTC. Amino acid sequence: CASSLATSGLNNEQFF. This chain joins TRBV7-9 and TRBJ2-1; 8 bases match TRBD2. Germline V gene data show CDR1 as SEHNR and CDR2 as FQNEAQ (reference sequence). The CDR3 has 16 residues. Trimming at V came to 0 bases and at J to 5 bases, leaving 6 bases not matched to a gene.

The chain joins TRBV23-1 to TRBJ2-7; TRBD1 matches 10 bases. TRBV23-1 qualifies as an ORF whose function is uncertain. This CDR3 region has 16 residues. The J segment lost 6 bases and the V segment lost 4 bases, leaving 12 bases of the junction unmatched. The CDR3 DNA follows: TGCGCCAGCAGTCTGGGTATGGGGACAGGGGAGTTCGAGCAGTACTTC. It yields the protein CASSLGMGTGEFEQYF.

The V gene is TRBV6-2 or TRBV6-3, the J gene TRBJ2-7; tentatively, D is TRBD1 or TRBD2 (5 bases each). Germline CDR1 MNHEY, CDR2 SVGEGT. The CDR3 is 14 amino acids. V gave up 5 bases and J gave up 4 bases, with 15 bases separating them. The CDR3 loop reads CASSQQVEGYEQYF. DNA of the CDR3: TGTGCCAGCAGTCAACAGGTCGAGGGATACGAGCAGTACTTC.

V usage is TRBV11-2 and J usage is TRBJ1-1; 8 bases are shared with TRBD1. The CDR3 has 12 residues. J gave up 8 bases and V 3 bases, and 2 bases lay outside the gene matches. Germline V gene data show CDR1 as SGHAT and CDR2 as FQNNGV. This chain's CDR3 is CASSFQGAEAFF. The CDR3 DNA is TGTGCCAGCAGCTTCCAGGGGGCCGAAGCTTTCTTT.

The chain recombines TRBV10-3 with TRBJ2-6; D is possibly TRBD1 (5 bases). Germline lookup yields CDR1 ENHRY and CDR2 SYGVKD. Trimming removed 3 bases at V and 0 bases at J, with 12 bases between. The CDR3 contains 17 residues. CDR3 coding DNA: TGTGCCATCAGTGAAAGTAAGGGGATCTCTGGGGCCAACGTCCTGACTTTC. Translated: CAISESKGISGANVLTF.

CDR3 coding DNA: TGTGCCAGCAGCCAAGATGGGGGGGGCACTGAAGCTTTCTTT. This sequence encodes CASSQDGGGTEAFF. The V call is TRBV14, the J call TRBJ1-1; D perhaps matches TRBD1 (5 bases). Germline V lookup: CDR1 SGHDN, CDR2 FVKESK. This CDR3 is built from 14 residues. Trimming removed 0 bases at V and 4 bases at J, with 9 bases between.

The chain carries TRBV19 and TRBJ1-2; D uncertain. Germline-derived CDR1 and CDR2 are LNHDA and SQIVND (reference sequence). CDR3 length: 13 residues. V lost 2 bases, J lost 4 bases, and 8 bases lay in between. CDR3 sequence reads: CASSIISVYGYTF. DNA for the CDR3: TGTGCCAGTAGTATAATATCCGTCTATGGCTACACCTTC.